This paragraph reports one T cell receptor beta chain. This clone was found once. Its antigen has not been determined. No base quality values were provided; no much bigger clone lies one nucleotide off. The data belong to a study of blood T cell repertoires in COVID-19 (dated by TCRdb to about 2020). At the level of the whole study: Samples covering the acute and convalescent phases of COVID-19 were provided by collaborators in the United States, Italy and Spain. The prospective study material was composed of cDNA or gDNA derived from T cells, B-cell-depleted T cells, or PBMCs. The dataset comprised deeply sampled blood TCRbeta repertoires from subjects exposed to, actively infected with, or recovered from COVID-19. The samples were drawn from the first 160 participants of the ongoing ImmuneRACE study and from 1,254 subjects provided by 6 global collaborators. Where HLA class I and class II types were available, the types were taken from metadata supplied by the sample provider, not from assay-based typing. The repertoires were released in a freely available public database intended as a resource for research on the immune response to SARS-CoV-2. Sample metadata almost always included a de-identified subject ID, COVID-19 status, age in years and sex.

What the research found in general, with its limitations: Clinical and demographic metadata were provided uncurated, with the amount varying by source and participant.

Ends trimmed: V by 5 bases, J by 3 bases; bases unmatched to a gene: 8. Including the terminal cysteine and phenylalanine, the CDR3 comprises 15 residues. Of all the DNA, just the CDR3 is kept, 45 bases in frame from base 1. CDR1 and CDR2 (LNHNV, YYDKDF) derive from the germline V gene (reference sequence). TCRbeta CDR3 regions were amplified from genomic DNA by means of the immunoSEQ Assay, a bias-controlled multiplex PCR. Regarding the original processing steps: The number of nucleated cells in each sample was estimated by amplification of reference gene primers within the assay. To quantify the absolute abundance of each unique TCRbeta CDR3 rearrangement, sequence reads were collapsed and filtered. For each sample, productive Simpson clonality was calculated as the square root of Simpson's diversity index over productive rearrangements. TCRdb holds this immuneACCESS table with in-frame rearrangements only. Some clones are missing; in checked studies, unresolved V genes explain under half, and the rest has no known cause. The DNA gave D and trimming, while V, J and clone size come from that table. A total of 30,000 to 45,000 clones appear in this sample, approximately 90% of them only once. The ten top clones hold approximately 19% of the sample.

Each collaborating institution followed its own protocols to collect whole blood in K2EDTA tubes. For TCRbeta analysis, collaborators shipped samples as frozen whole blood, isolated PBMCs, or DNA extracted from either of those sample types. In this chain, TRBV15 is recombined with TRBJ2-3, and 7 bases in between align with TRBD1. The sequenced sample consisted of peripheral blood. The source of this sequence is a man between 65 and 80 years old with acute or convalescent COVID-19. CDR3 protein: CATSPRTGSTDTQYF. DNA sequence: TGTGCCACCAGCCCGAGGACAGGCTCGACAGATACGCAGTATTTT.